One and the same sample provided the 7 T cell receptor beta chains below, sequenced in a study of CD8+ T cells in alopecia areata. Extracted RNA was reverse transcribed into cDNA, the sequencing template. TCRdb keeps only in-frame clones here, not all; method: immunoSEQ multiplex PCR. The data contain about 280,000 clones, roughly 64% of them singletons. Treatment given: oral pan-JAK inhibitor, 5-10 mg twice daily. The material was CD4+ T cells sorted from blood, obtained at week 24, from a patient treated with tofacitinib. The receptor set was obtained from a human donor with alopecia areata.

The chain recombines TRBV2 with TRBJ2-1; perhaps TRBD1 as D (5 bases). The CDR3 runs to 15 residues. V was shortened by 4 bases and J by 6 bases, with 16 bases between the two germline ends. CDR1 is SNHLY, CDR2 FYNNEI, per germline. The CDR3 DNA follows: TGTGCCAGCAGTGTTCAAGGGGCCGTCGTCAATGAGCAGTTCTTC. This gives the protein CASSVQGAVVNEQFF. The full variable domain, its missing parts supplied by reference TRBV2 and TRBJ2-1, is EPEVTQTPSHQVTQMGQEVILRCVPISNHLYFYWYRQILGQKVEFLVSFYNNEISEKSEIFDDQFSVERPDGSNFTLKIRSTKLEDSAMYFCASSVQGAVVNEQFFGPGTRLTVL.

This chain connects TRBV6-5 to TRBJ1-5, with 7 bases matching TRBD1. Germline V CDR1 and CDR2: MNHEY, SVGAGI. The CDR3 is 15 residues long. V lost 6 bases and J lost 7; bases outside the gene matches: 12. The CDR3 nucleotides read TGTGCCAGCAGACCCCAAGGGGGCGCGGGGCAGCCCCAGCATTTT. Translation gives CASRPQGGAGQPQHF.

The table lists this clone with a few counts. The rearrangement links TRBV21-1 to TRBJ2-1; TRBD1, the table's D call, was not compared with the DNA. TRBV21-1 is a documented pseudogene. CDR3 size: 14 residues. CDR3 in amino acids: CASSKGTGKNEQFF. The CDR3, as DNA: TGTGCCAGCAGCAAAGGGACAGGGAAAAATGAGCAGTTCTTC.

The sample holds one count of this clone. V usage is TRBV30 and J usage is TRBJ1-6, with 7 bases aligning to TRBD1. CDR1 and CDR2 from the germline V gene are GTSNPN and SVGIG (reference sequence). V dropped 1 base and J dropped 0; count of bases not matched to a gene: 0. The CDR3 has 15 residues. DNA for the CDR3: TGTGCCTGGAGTGACAGGGGCTCCTATAATTCACCCCTCCACTTT. Protein sequence: CAWSDRGSYNSPLHF.

V usage is TRBV5-1 and J usage is TRBJ1-2; D is uncertain. The CDR3 extends over 13 amino acids. Germline CDR1 reads SGHRS; CDR2 reads YFSETQ. V was trimmed by 4 bases and J by 5 bases, leaving 12 bases between them. The CDR3 region has the DNA TGCGCCAGCAGCACCAAAAATCAGTATGGCTACACCTTC. This sequence encodes CASSTKNQYGYTF.

The rearrangement uses TRBV6-6 and TRBJ1-2; D is perhaps TRBD1 (5 bases). The germline V gene has CDR1 MNHNY and CDR2 SVGAGI (reference sequence). CDR3 length: 12 residues. V gave up 6 bases and J gave up 4 bases, with 9 bases separating them. Written as DNA, the CDR3 is TGTGCCAGCAGGCAGGGTACCTATGGCTACACCTTC. Translating it yields CASRQGTYGYTF.

This chain connects TRBV25-1 to TRBJ2-1, with a possible D match to TRBD1 (6 bases). The germline V gene encodes CDR1 MGHDK and CDR2 SYGVNS. The CDR3 consists of 15 residues. V was cut by 5 bases and J by 4 bases, with 15 bases left in between. CDR3 sequence: CASSTSGTLYNEQFF. CDR3 nucleotides: TGTGCCAGCAGTACCTCCGGGACACTTTACAATGAGCAGTTCTTC. Based on the CDR3 plus reference TRBV25-1 and TRBJ2-1, the full variable domain is EADIYQTPRYLVIGTGKKITLECSQTMGHDKMYWYQQDPGMELHLIHYSYGVNSTEKGDLSSESTVSRIRTEHFPLTLESARPSHTSQYLCASSTSGTLYNEQFFGPGTRLTVL.